This T cell receptor (beta chain) was found in a study of human T cells and chemical hapten exposure. Study-level results: Expanded TCRs formed significantly more large CDR3 similarity clusters than controls.

TCRdb used MiXCR to reprocess the RACE reads, holding one entry per CDR3 protein. Of about 360,000 distinct CDR3 sequences listed, about 4.4% are singletons. Notes on this clonotype: Its antigen is as yet unknown. In this CDR3 the conserved last residue, phenylalanine or tryptophan, is missing, so a read error is likely.

Indicated time point: patch test 1, 2 weeks after DPC sensitization. Treatment in this sample: therapeutic diphenylcyclopropenone sensitization with weekly scalp DPC. Germline-derived CDR1 and CDR2 are MDHEN and SYDVKM. The length of the CDR3 is 13 residues. V lost 3 bases to trimming and J lost 8 bases, with 11 bases between them. Sample: whole blood, taken in connection with sensitization to the hapten diphenylcyclopropenone (DPC). The rearrangement links TRBV28 to TRBJ2-4, with unresolved D. The sequence was collected from a woman aged 45-59 years with alopecia areata. Some clones in this sample may be carry-over from other donors' samples. The CDR3: CASSFGRADIQYC. DNA for the CDR3: TGTGCCAGCAGTTTTGGACGGGCAGACATTCAGTACTGC.